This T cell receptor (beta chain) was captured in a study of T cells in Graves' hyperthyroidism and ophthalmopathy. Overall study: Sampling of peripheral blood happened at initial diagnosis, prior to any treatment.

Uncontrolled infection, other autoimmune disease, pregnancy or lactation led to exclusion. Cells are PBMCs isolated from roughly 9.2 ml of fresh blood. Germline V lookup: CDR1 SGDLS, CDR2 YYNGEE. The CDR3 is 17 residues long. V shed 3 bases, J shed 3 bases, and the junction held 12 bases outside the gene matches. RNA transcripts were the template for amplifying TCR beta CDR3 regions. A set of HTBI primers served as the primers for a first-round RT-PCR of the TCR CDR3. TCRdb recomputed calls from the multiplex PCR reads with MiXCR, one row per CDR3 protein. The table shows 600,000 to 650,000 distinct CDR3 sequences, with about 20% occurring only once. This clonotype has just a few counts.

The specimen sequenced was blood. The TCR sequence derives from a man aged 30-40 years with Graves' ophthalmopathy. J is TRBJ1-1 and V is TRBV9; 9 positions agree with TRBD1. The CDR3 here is CASSEQGAPGLDTEAFF. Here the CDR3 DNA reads TGTGCCAGCAGCGAACAGGGGGCGCCCGGGTTGGACACTGAAGCTTTCTTT.